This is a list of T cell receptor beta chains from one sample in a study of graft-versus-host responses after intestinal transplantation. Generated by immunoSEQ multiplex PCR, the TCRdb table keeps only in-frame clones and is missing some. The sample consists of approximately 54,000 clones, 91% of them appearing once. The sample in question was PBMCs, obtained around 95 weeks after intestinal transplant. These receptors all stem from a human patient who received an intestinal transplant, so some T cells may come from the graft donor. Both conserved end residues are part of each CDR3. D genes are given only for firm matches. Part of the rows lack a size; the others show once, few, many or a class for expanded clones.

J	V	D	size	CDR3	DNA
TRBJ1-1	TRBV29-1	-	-	CSVEGGGTEAFF	TGCAGCGTTGAAGGGGGAGGGACTGAAGCTTTCTTT
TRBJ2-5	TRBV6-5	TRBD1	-	CASRRTGGFPETQYF	TGTGCCAGCAGGAGGACAGGGGGGTTTCCAGAGACCCAGTACTTC
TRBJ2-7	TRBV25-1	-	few	CASSQGYEQYF	TGTGCCAGCAGTCAAGGGTACGAGCAGTACTTC
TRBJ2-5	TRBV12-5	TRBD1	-	CASGLLTGGQETQYF	TGTGCTAGTGGTTTACTCACAGGGGGCCAAGAGACCCAGTACTTC
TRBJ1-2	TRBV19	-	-	CASSPLLDIEGGYTF	TGTGCCAGTAGTCCCCTTCTTGACATTGAAGGAGGCTACACCTTC
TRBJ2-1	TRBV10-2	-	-	CASSDSIGLHNEQFF	TGCGCCAGCAGTGATTCTATTGGCCTCCACAATGAGCAGTTCTTC
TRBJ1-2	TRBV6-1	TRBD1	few	CASSPGPTGLAGYTF	TGTGCCAGCAGTCCCGGTCCGACAGGGCTCGCTGGCTACACCTTC
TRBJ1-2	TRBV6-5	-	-	CAGITGIYGYTF	TGTGCCGGAATAACAGGGATCTATGGCTACACCTTC
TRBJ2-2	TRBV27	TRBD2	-	CASRLLAGEKNTGELFF	TGTGCCAGCAGACTACTAGCGGGAGAAAAGAACACCGGGGAGCTGTTTTTT
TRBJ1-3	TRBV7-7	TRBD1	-	CASSRLREPNRGYTAGNTIYF	TGTGCCAGCAGCCGACTTCGTGAGCCCAACAGGGGCTATACTGCTGGAAACACCATATATTTT
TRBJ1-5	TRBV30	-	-	CAWSVRGNQPQHF	TGTGCCTGGAGTGTACGTGGAAATCAGCCCCAGCATTTT
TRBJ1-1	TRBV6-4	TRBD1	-	CASSEPGQGADSVKWAFF	TGTGCCAGCAGTGAACCGGGACAGGGGGCGGATTCTGTTAAATGGGCTTTCTTT
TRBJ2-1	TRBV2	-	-	CASSEVEVGGPFVDEQFF	TGTGCCAGCAGTGAAGTTGAAGTGGGGGGGCCTTTCGTCGATGAGCAGTTCTTC
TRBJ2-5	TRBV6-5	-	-	CASSYGGASMETQYF	TGTGCCAGCAGTTACGGGGGGGCCAGTATGGAGACCCAGTACTTC
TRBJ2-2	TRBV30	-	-	CAGLRENTGELFF	TGTGCCGGACTCAGGGAGAACACCGGGGAGCTGTTTTTT
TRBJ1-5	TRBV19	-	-	CASSIDLGRQPQHF	TGTGCCAGTAGTATAGATCTGGGGAGGCAGCCCCAGCATTTT
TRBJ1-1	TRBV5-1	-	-	CASSLAEPGDTEAFF	TGCGCCAGCAGCTTGGCAGAGCCGGGGGACACTGAAGCTTTCTTT
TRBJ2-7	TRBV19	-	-	CASSQRDRSYEQYF	TGTGCCAGTAGTCAGCGGGACAGGTCCTACGAGCAGTACTTC
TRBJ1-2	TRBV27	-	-	CATSGAEGGRGYGYTF	TGTGCCACCAGCGGGGCGGAGGGGGGACGCGGCTATGGCTACACCTTC
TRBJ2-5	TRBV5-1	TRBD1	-	CASSLGTGGKKETQYF	TGCGCCAGCAGCTTGGGGACAGGGGGAAAGAAAGAGACCCAGTACTTC
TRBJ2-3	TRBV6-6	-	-	CASSYGGMTDTQYF	TGTGCCAGCAGTTACGGGGGGATGACAGATACGCAGTATTTT